Listed below are T cell receptor beta chains from one sample, sequenced in a study of follicular helper T cells after annual influenza vaccination. Profiled with immunoSEQ multiplex PCR; TCRdb holds only in-frame clones, not every one. The data show roughly 13,000 clones, roughly 80% seen once. Material: CXCR5- memory CD4+ T cells sorted from blood, obtained on the day of influenza vaccination. These receptors were collected from an adult who received the influenza vaccine. Each CDR3 is given with its conserved first and last residue. A D gene is named only where the DNA matches it firmly. Where a row states a size, it is once, few, many or the class of an expanded clone; other rows omit it.

D | J | V | size | DNA | CDR3
NA | TRBJ1-2 | TRBV20-1 | NA | TGCAGTGCTTCCGGGCACTATGGCTACACCTTC | CSASGHYGYTF
NA | TRBJ2-3 | TRBV4-1 | NA | TGCGCCAGCAGCCAAGACCGCGCAACAGATACGCAGTATTTT | CASSQDRATDTQYF
NA | TRBJ1-1 | TRBV10-3 | NA | TGTGCCATCAGGCCCCAGGGCTGGGGGGCTGAAGCTTTCTTT | CAIRPQGWGAEAFF
NA | TRBJ1-2 | TRBV2 | NA | TGTGCCAGCAGTGAAAGGGTCAGGGGCTATGGCTACACCTTC | CASSERVRGYGYTF
NA | TRBJ1-1 | TRBV29-1 | NA | TGCAGCGTTGAGCTACAGATGAACACTGAAGCTTTCTTT | CSVELQMNTEAFF
NA | TRBJ1-2 | TRBV5-1 | NA | TGCGCCAGCAGCCCCGACCCCGGGGGTAAGGGTGGCTACACCTTC | CASSPDPGGKGGYTF
NA | TRBJ2-3 | TRBV7-3 | NA | TGTGCCAGCAGCTTATTAGGGACCACAGATACGCAGTATTTT | CASSLLGTTDTQYF
NA | TRBJ2-5 | TRBV9 | NA | TGTGCCAGCAGCGCCCGGGGCAGGGGAGAAGAGACCCAGTACTTC | CASSARGRGEETQYF
TRBD2 | TRBJ2-7 | TRBV18 | NA | TGTGCCAGCTCATCTCTAGCGGGGGGGCTAACCCCCTCCTACGAGCAGTACTTC | CASSSLAGGLTPSYEQYF
NA | TRBJ2-7 | TRBV4-3 | NA | TGCGCCAGCAGCCAAGTAGGCAGTTACGAGCAGTACTTC | CASSQVGSYEQYF
TRBD1 | TRBJ1-5 | TRBV7-2 | NA | TGTGCCAGCAGCACCCCTACCGGGACAGATTATAGCAATCAGCCCCAGCATTTT | CASSTPTGTDYSNQPQHF
TRBD1 | TRBJ2-4 | TRBV12-5 | NA | TGTGCTAGTGCCTCGACAGGGGTCAACATTCAGTACTTC | CASASTGVNIQYF
TRBD1 | TRBJ1-6 | TRBV19 | few | TGTGCCAGTAGTTGGGTACAGGGGAATTCACCCCTCCACTTT | CASSWVQGNSPLHF
TRBD1 | TRBJ1-3 | TRBV6-5 | once | TGTGCCAGCAGTTGGGACAGGGGTTACTCTGGAAACACCATATATTTT | CASSWDRGYSGNTIYF
NA | TRBJ2-6 | TRBV4-3 | NA | TGCGCCAGCAGCCAAGATCGGCTTAGGCACTCTGGGGCCAACGTCCTGACTTTC | CASSQDRLRHSGANVLTF
TRBD1 | TRBJ2-4 | TRBV7-8 | NA | TGTGCCAGCAGCTTGGGGACAGTGGTGAACATTCAGTACTTC | CASSLGTVVNIQYF
TRBD1 | TRBJ1-6 | TRBV7-9 | few | TGTGCCAGCAGCTTGGCGGGACAGGCCTCACCCCTCCACTTT | CASSLAGQASPLHF
TRBD1 | TRBJ2-7 | TRBV5-6 | NA | TGTGCCAGCAGCTCGGGGGACAGGGCCTACGAGCAGTACTTC | CASSSGDRAYEQYF